This T cell receptor beta chain was profiled in a study of blood T cell repertoires in COVID-19. Background on the study: Sites across the United States, Italy and Spain contributed samples from acute and convalescent COVID-19. Sources were T cells, B-cell-depleted T cells, or PBMCs; the material itself was cDNA or gDNA.

In the original processing: From reference gene primer amplification, estimates of nucleated cell counts were derived. Assay used: immunoSEQ multiplex PCR; TCRdb lists only in-frame clones, some missing. V and J calls and clone size are given by that table; D and trimming were obtained from the DNA. Of about 270,000 clones listed, roughly nine tenths are singletons. The CDR3 has 11 residues. Deletions cut 6 bases from V and 5 bases from J, with 7 bases between. This sequence joins TRBV12-3 or TRBV12-4 and TRBJ2-5, with D hard to call. The clonotype comes from a man aged 40-55 years with active or convalescent COVID-19. The source material was peripheral blood. This CDR3 is CASRNLETQYF. The CDR3, as DNA: TGTGCCAGCAGGAACTTGGAGACCCAGTACTTC.